The 18 T cell receptor beta chains listed next were all sequenced from one sample in a study of CDR3 diversity in severe acne. TCRdb recomputed calls from the PCR reads with MiXCR, one row per CDR3 protein. The data show about 84,000 distinct CDR3 sequences, over 40% seen once. Sequences were obtained from blood. The source is a male donor in good health, without acne.

Comment on this clonotype: The junction differs from germline at one of its ends, possibly a read error. This chain links TRBV4-2 with TRBJ2-7; perhaps TRBD1 as D (5 bases). The germline V gene encodes CDR1 LGHNA and CDR2 YNFKEQ. The length of the CDR3 is 15 residues. This CDR3 is CASSKDSSYSYEQYF. The CDR3 bases are TGTGCCAGCAGCAAAGACAGCTCCTACTCCTACGAGCAGTACTTC.

This clonotype was picked up a small number of times. The chain recombines TRBV13 with TRBJ2-7; D is ambiguous. The germline V and J ends were trimmed by 0 bases and 6 bases, with 12 bases remaining between them. The germline gives CDR1 PRHDT, CDR2 FYEKMQ (reference sequence). There are 14 residues in the CDR3. This CDR3 is CASSLGLRLGEQYF. The CDR3 DNA reads TGTGCCAGCAGCTTAGGCCTCAGGCTAGGCGAGCAGTACTTC.

This chain joins TRBV20-1 and TRBJ2-7, with 14 bases identical to TRBD2. The ends lost 5 bases at V and 0 bases at J; junction bases unmatched: 6. CDR3 size: 16 residues. Germline values: CDR1 DFQATT, CDR2 SNEGSKA (reference sequence). CDR3 region: CSAAAGTSGSSYEQYF. CDR3 DNA: TGCAGTGCTGCCGCCGGGACTAGCGGGAGCTCCTACGAGCAGTACTTC.

In its sample, this clonotype was seen many times. The V call is TRBV3-1, the J call TRBJ2-1; 15 nucleotides agree with TRBD2. CDR1 LGHDT and CDR2 YNNKEL come from the germline V gene (reference sequence). The CDR3 contains 19 residues. V shed 3 bases and J 5 bases; nucleotides not matched to a gene: 11. The CDR3 DNA follows: TGTGCCAGCAGCCACCGGGCTTTCCGGACTAGCGGGAGGGACAATGAGCAGTTCTTC. Residues: CASSHRAFRTSGRDNEQFF.

This chain links TRBV20-1 with TRBJ2-5, with TRBD2 identical over 13 bases. CDR1 is DFQATT and CDR2 is SNEGSKA in the germline V gene (reference sequence). The CDR3 sequence is 15 residues long. V was pared by 6 bases and J by 2 bases, with 6 bases of the junction left unmatched. This CDR3 is CSAKPGLAGQETQYF. For the CDR3, the DNA is TGCAGTGCAAAGCCGGGACTAGCGGGACAAGAGACCCAGTACTTC.

This clonotype was counted only a few times. This chain connects TRBV18 to TRBJ2-5, with a tentative D call TRBD2 (5 bases). The CDR3 is 14 amino acids. CDR1 and CDR2 from the germline V gene are KGHSH and LQKENI. Trimming shortened V by 6 bases and J by 1 base, and 12 bases separated the two germline ends. In DNA form, the CDR3 reads TGTGCCAGCTCCGGACTCGAACTCCAAGAGACCCAGTACTTC. This gives the protein CASSGLELQETQYF.

This clonotype was picked up one time. V is TRBV20-1 and J is TRBJ2-5; D is perhaps TRBD2 (7 bases). TRBJ2-7 matches the DNA end more closely, so the J call is doubtful. CDR3 length equals 15 residues. In germline, CDR1 is DFQATT, CDR2 SNEGSKA (reference sequence). CDR3 nucleotide sequence: TGCAGTGCTACCCTGGGGGGGCTATGCTCCTACGAGCAGTACTTC. Residues: CSATLGGLCSYEQYF.

This rearrangement joins TRBV20-1 to TRBJ2-2; D not resolved. V shed 0 bases and J shed 8 bases, with 10 bases lying between them. The CDR3 is made up of 13 amino acids. Germline CDR1 is DFQATT and CDR2 is SNEGSKA (reference sequence). The CDR3 reads CSARDVSQGELFF. The DNA for the CDR3 is TGCAGTGCTAGAGATGTTTCACAGGGGGAGCTGTTTTTT.

The chain links TRBV5-1 to TRBJ2-1; 10 bases align to TRBD2. CDR3 length: 16 amino acids. The V segment lost 6 bases and the J segment 2 bases; nucleotides outside the gene matches: 8. Germline V gene sequence: CDR1 SGHRS, CDR2 YFSETQ. CDR3 sequence reads: CASTKLAGEAYNEQFF. The CDR3 DNA reads as TGCGCCAGCACAAAGCTAGCGGGAGAGGCCTACAATGAGCAGTTCTTC. Complete variable domain (other parts from reference TRBV5-1 and TRBJ2-1): KAGVTQTPRYLIKTRGQQVTLSCSPISGHRSVSWYQQTPGQGLQFLFEYFSETQRNKGNFPGRFSGRQFSNSRSEMNVSTLELGDSALYLCASTKLAGEAYNEQFFGPGTRLTVL.

This clonotype is categorized as medium-sized (0.01 to 0.1%). The V and J genes are TRBV20-1 and TRBJ1-5; possibly TRBD1 for D (5 bases). Germline V lookup: CDR1 DFQATT, CDR2 SNEGSKA (reference sequence). The CDR3 is 13 residues long. V was trimmed by 0 bases and J by 6 bases, leaving 9 bases between them. The CDR3 is CSARDRDGQPQHF. The CDR3 nucleotides are TGCAGTGCTAGAGACAGGGACGGTCAGCCCCAGCATTTT.

This clonotype was seen only a few times. The chain is built from TRBV2 and TRBJ2-7; 12 nucleotides agree with TRBD2. V lost 7 bases and J lost 5; bases outside the gene matches: 18. Germline assignment: CDR1 SNHLY and CDR2 FYNNEI. The CDR3 has 18 residues. DNA of the CDR3: TGTGCCAGCAAAGACCCGGGACTAGCGGGCGCCCGGGCAGACGAGCAGTACTTC. Protein sequence: CASKDPGLAGARADEQYF. Full variable domain (remainder filled in from reference TRBV2 and TRBJ2-7): EPEVTQTPSHQVTQMGQEVILRCVPISNHLYFYWYRQILGQKVEFLVSFYNNEISEKSEIFDDQFSVERPDGSNFTLKIRSTKLEDSAMYFCASKDPGLAGARADEQYFGPGTRLTVT.

The chain combines TRBV7-9 with TRBJ1-5, with D possibly matching TRBD1 (6 bases). Germline-derived CDR1 and CDR2 are SEHNR and FQNEAQ (reference sequence). This CDR3 is built from 16 residues. Trimming cost V 4 bases and J 3 bases, with 16 bases left between them. As DNA, the CDR3 is TGTGCCAGCAGCTATACGGGGGGGCGGTACAATCAGCCCCAGCATTTT. This translates into CASSYTGGRYNQPQHF.

This clonotype was counted ten times or more. V is TRBV5-1 and J is TRBJ2-3; weak D call: TRBD2 (5 bases). Trimming pared 0 bases from V and 1 base from J, leaving 9 bases between. CDR1 is SGHRS, CDR2 YFSETQ, per germline. CDR3 length equals 15 residues. CDR3 DNA: TGCGCCAGCAGCTTGGTGGAGGCCCGCACAGATACGCAGTATTTT. This gives the protein CASSLVEARTDTQYF.

This clonotype was seen at least ten times. The rearrangement uses TRBV9 and TRBJ2-2; the match to TRBD2 covers 7 bases. Germline CDR1 and CDR2: SGDLS and YYNGEE. The CDR3 extends over 16 amino acids. The J segment lost 0 bases and the V segment lost 2 bases, leaving 4 bases of the junction unmatched. This chain's CDR3 is CASSVWDYSNTGELFF. CDR3 nucleotide sequence: TGTGCCAGCAGCGTGTGGGACTATTCGAACACCGGGGAGCTGTTTTTT.

This clonotype was detected a few times. The chain links TRBV7-8 to TRBJ1-5; TRBD1 matches at 7 bases. This CDR3 spans 17 amino acids. V gave up 4 bases and J gave up 4 bases; unmatched junction bases: 13. Germline CDR1 SGHVS, CDR2 FQNEAQ. The CDR3 region is CASSSRPRDRSNQPQHF. The CDR3 region has the DNA TGTGCCAGCAGCTCCCGGCCCCGGGACAGATCAAATCAGCCCCAGCATTTT.

The V and J genes are TRBV5-6 and TRBJ1-4; TRBD1 is a possible D gene (6 bases). V was trimmed by 3 bases and J by 6 bases, leaving 18 bases between them. The germline V gene encodes CDR1 SGHDT and CDR2 YYEEEE. This CDR3 has 16 residues. The CDR3 region is CASSWGASPEDEKLFF. CDR3 sequence (DNA): TGTGCCAGCAGCTGGGGGGCTTCCCCGGAGGATGAAAAACTGTTTTTT.

The table lists this clonotype with many counts. The chain joins TRBV5-8 to TRBJ2-7; no firm D call. Trimming removed 5 bases at V and 0 bases at J, with 12 bases between. CDR1 and CDR2 from the germline V gene are SGHTS and YDEGEE. The length of the CDR3 is 14 residues. The CDR3 protein is CASRLTVSSYEQYF. CDR3 sequence (DNA): TGTGCCAGCAGGTTGACTGTCAGCTCCTACGAGCAGTACTTC.

Note on this clonotype: This CDR3 fails to terminate in the conserved phenylalanine or tryptophan, so it likely reflects a read error. Because the CDR3's place on the DNA is in doubt, the DNA is left out and the CDR3 is given as listed by TCRdb. The chain carries TRBV7-9 and TRBJ2-2; whether TRBD1, the table's D call, matches the DNA was not checked. CDR1 is SEHNR and CDR2 is FQNEAQ in the germline V gene (reference sequence). A total of 10 residues make up the CDR3, ends included. CDR3 amino acids: CASSLAREGQ.